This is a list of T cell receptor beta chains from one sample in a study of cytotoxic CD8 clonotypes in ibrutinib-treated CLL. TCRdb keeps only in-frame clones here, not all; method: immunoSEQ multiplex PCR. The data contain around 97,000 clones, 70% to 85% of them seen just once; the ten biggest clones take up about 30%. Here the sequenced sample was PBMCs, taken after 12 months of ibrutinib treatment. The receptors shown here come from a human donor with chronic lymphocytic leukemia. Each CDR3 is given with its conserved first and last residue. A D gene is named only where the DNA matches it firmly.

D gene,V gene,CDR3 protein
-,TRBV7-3,CASSLEGGISDEQYF
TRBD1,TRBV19,CASSPREGRGPPLHF
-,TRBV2,CASSEDWGAEAFF
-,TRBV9,CASSVAGEADTQYF
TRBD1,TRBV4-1,CASSQRGTGGRETQYF
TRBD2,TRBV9,CASSAASGGRGELFF
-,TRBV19,CASSIGYGDQPQHF
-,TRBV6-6,CASSYPITGNTEAFF
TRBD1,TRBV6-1,CASSGDREDEKLFF
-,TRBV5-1,CASSPQDRVYEQYF
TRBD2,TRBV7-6,CASSLRGGGPLSSDTQYF
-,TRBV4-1,CASSQGLFTEAFF
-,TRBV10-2,CASRAVTESNYGYTF
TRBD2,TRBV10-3,CAISVVSGGLADTQYF
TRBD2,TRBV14,CASSRTSGEQYF
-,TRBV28,CASNSGGRDYGYTF
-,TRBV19,CASSASRTGKETQYF
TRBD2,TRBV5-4,CASSIGTSGGKDTQYF
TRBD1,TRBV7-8,CASSPYRPGTGNNGYTF
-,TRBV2,CASIGGAYEQYF
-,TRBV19,CASSDPGGSNYGYTF
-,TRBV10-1,CASSAPNRGRGDTGELFF
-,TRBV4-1,CASSFRDSEKLFF
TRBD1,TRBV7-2,CASTWGRGQTEAFF
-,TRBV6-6,CASSYSRTHQETQYF
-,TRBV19,CASGGPGAEQYF
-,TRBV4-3,CASSQDSRGAHGYTF
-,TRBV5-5,CASSSRTETREGTEAFF